The 27 T cell receptor beta chains below all came from one sample that was sequenced in a study of CXCR3 chemokines and chemotherapy response in bladder cancer. TCRdb reprocessed the PCR reads with MiXCR, giving one entry per CDR3 protein. This sample has more than 7,000 distinct CDR3 sequences, with approximately 12% found just once. The material was obtained from a patient whose treatment included neoadjuvant chemotherapy. Receptor source: a human donor with bladder cancer that responded to neoadjuvant chemotherapy.

This clonotype was picked up many times. The V and J genes are TRBV5-6 and TRBJ1-5, with a possible D match to TRBD1 (5 bases). The germline V and J ends were trimmed by 4 bases and 1 base, with 15 bases remaining between them. Germline CDR1 and CDR2: SGHDT and YYEEEE. The CDR3 spans 16 residues. This chain's CDR3 is CASSPNGAGSNQPQHF. The CDR3 DNA follows: TGTGCCAGCAGCCCGAATGGGGCTGGAAGCAATCAGCCCCAGCATTTT. The entire variable domain, with the rest obtained from reference TRBV5-6 and TRBJ1-5, is as follows: DAGVTQSPTHLIKTRGQQVTLRCSPKSGHDTVSWYQQALGQGPQFIFQYYEEEERQRGNFPDRFSGHQFPNYSSELNVNALLLGDSALYLCASSPNGAGSNQPQHFGDGTRLSIL.

This chain links TRBV30 with TRBJ1-5; D gene ambiguous. V was cut by 1 base and J by 0 bases, with 10 bases left in between. The CDR3 is 15 amino acids. Germline V gene sequence: CDR1 GTSNPN, CDR2 SVGIG (reference sequence). In nucleotides, the CDR3 is TGTGCCTGGAGTGGAGGCAGCGATAGCAATCAGCCCCAGCATTTT. This gives the protein CAWSGGSDSNQPQHF.

This clonotype rates as medium-sized. The rearrangement joins TRBV19 to TRBJ1-6; tentatively, D is TRBD1 (6 bases). V was cut by 5 bases and J by 7 bases, with 15 bases left in between. The CDR3 has 15 residues. CDR1 is LNHDA, CDR2 SQIVND, per germline (reference sequence). CDR3 DNA sequence: TGTGCCAGTAGTCCTCCGGGACAACAAAATTCACCCCTCCACTTT. Protein: CASSPPGQQNSPLHF.

This clonotype is medium-sized in the sample. The chain has TRBV6-6 and TRBJ2-3, with unresolved D. The CDR3 runs to 11 residues. V lost 4 bases to trimming and J lost 3 bases, with 2 bases between them. Germline V gene lookup returns CDR1 MNHNY and CDR2 SVGAGI (reference sequence). The CDR3 DNA is TGTGCCAGCAGTTTGACAGATACGCAGTATTTT. It is translated as CASSLTDTQYF.

This clonotype was picked up many times. J is TRBJ1-5 and V is TRBV7-9; a possible D gene is TRBD1 (6 bases). The germline CDR1 and CDR2 sequences are SEHNR and FQNEAQ (reference sequence). Trimming left V 4 bases short and J 9 bases short, with 16 bases between. The CDR3 spans 14 residues. The CDR3 nucleotides read TGTGCCAGCAGCTGGGGGACACCGCAATCGCCCCAGCATTTT. It codes for CASSWGTPQSPQHF.

The rearrangement links TRBV5-4 to TRBJ2-7; possibly TRBD2 for D (6 bases). The length of the CDR3 is 14 residues. V shed 4 bases and J shed 3 bases, with 14 bases lying between them. CDR1 and CDR2 from the germline V gene are SGHNT and YYREEE (reference sequence). Here the CDR3 reads CASSLLEGNYEQYF. CDR3 in DNA: TGTGCCAGCAGCCTTCTGGAGGGTAACTACGAGCAGTACTTC.

This clonotype was counted at least ten times. The V and J genes are TRBV15 and TRBJ2-1; D possibly corresponds to TRBD1 (5 bases). V was trimmed by 2 bases and J by 6 bases, leaving 17 bases between them. CDR1 is LNHNV, CDR2 YYDKDF, per germline (reference sequence). This CDR3 has 16 residues. The CDR3 DNA is TGTGCCACCAGCAGATCAAGGGGTACCTTCGGCAATGAGCAGTTCTTC. Its protein is CATSRSRGTFGNEQFF.

About this clonotype: This is likely an artifact of a read error, given a far larger clone one base away. The rearrangement links TRBV6-6 to TRBJ2-3; 10 bases agree with TRBD1. CDR3 length equals 18 residues. Germline trimming cut 5 bases from V and 3 bases from J; bases unmatched to any gene: 14. Per germline, CDR1 MNHNY and CDR2 SVGAGI (reference sequence). CDR3 coding DNA: TGTGCCAGCAGTGAAGTGGTCAGGACAGGGGGTAGGACAGATACGCAGTATTTT. It codes for CASSEVVRTGGRTDTQYF.

By sample fraction, this clonotype is medium-sized. This chain connects TRBV19 to TRBJ2-1; 7 nucleotides agree with TRBD1. Per the germline V gene, CDR1 is LNHDA and CDR2 is SQIVND (reference sequence). The ends lost 3 bases at V and 10 bases at J; junction bases unmatched: 3. This CDR3 contains 12 residues. The CDR3 nucleotides read TGTGCCAGTAGTATCGACAGGGACGAGCAGTTCTTC. Protein: CASSIDRDEQFF.

There are a few counts of this clonotype. The rearrangement links TRBV12-3 or TRBV12-4 to TRBJ2-5; D not resolved. Trimming cost V 5 bases and J 2 bases, with 6 bases left between them. The CDR3 has 12 residues. Written as DNA, the CDR3 is TGTGCCAGCAGTCCAGTACAAGAGACCCAGTACTTC. Translation gives CASSPVQETQYF.

This clonotype was seen at least ten times. This rearrangement joins TRBV5-6 to TRBJ2-7; D unclear. The CDR3 is 15 residues long. Trimming took 0 bases from V and 0 from J, leaving 10 bases between them. CDR1 and CDR2 from the germline V gene are SGHDT and YYEEEE. The CDR3 DNA is TGTGCCAGCAGCTTGGGTCATTGGGGCTCCTACGAGCAGTACTTC. Translated: CASSLGHWGSYEQYF.

By share of the sample, this clonotype is medium-sized. The chain is built from TRBV7-2 and TRBJ1-1, with D tentatively TRBD1 (5 bases). Per germline, CDR1 SGHTA and CDR2 FQGNSA. The length of the CDR3 is 15 residues. V gave up 0 bases and J gave up 8 bases, with 16 bases separating them. The chain's CDR3 is CASSLAGGGVEEAFF. The CDR3 coding sequence is TGTGCCAGCAGCTTAGCAGGCGGGGGGGTAGAGGAAGCTTTCTTT.

This chain joins TRBV19 and TRBJ1-1; maybe TRBD1 (5 bases). The CDR3 loop spans 14 amino acids. Germline CDR1 reads LNHDA; CDR2 reads SQIVND (reference sequence). V was pared by 3 bases and J by 5 bases, with 13 bases between. The CDR3 nucleotides read TGTGCCAGTAGTATGTTCCAGGGAAGGACTGAAGCTTTCTTT. Its translation: CASSMFQGRTEAFF.

The table lists this clonotype with many counts. The chain carries TRBV5-6 and TRBJ1-2, with a possible D match to TRBD1 (6 bases). In germline, CDR1 is SGHDT, CDR2 YYEEEE. This CDR3 region has 13 residues. V dropped 0 bases and J dropped 3 bases, with 6 bases sitting between them. The CDR3 DNA reads as TGTGCCAGCAGCTTGGACAGGGACTATGGCTACACCTTC. It encodes CASSLDRDYGYTF.

In this sample, this clonotype turned up many times. V is TRBV11-1 and J is TRBJ2-5, with 9 bases identical to TRBD1. The CDR3 extends over 15 amino acids. J lost 0 bases, V lost 6 bases, and 5 bases had no gene match. CDR1 is SGHAT and CDR2 is FQDESV in the germline V gene (reference sequence). The CDR3 loop is CASSMDRGYQETQYF. CDR3 DNA sequence: TGTGCCAGCAGTATGGACAGGGGCTACCAAGAGACCCAGTACTTC.

This clonotype has a count of ten or more. The J gene is TRBJ2-3, the V gene TRBV7-9, with 7 bases identical to TRBD1. The length of the CDR3 is 15 residues. Trimming at V came to 5 bases and at J to 1 base, leaving 6 bases not matched to a gene. CDR1 SEHNR and CDR2 FQNEAQ come from the germline V gene (reference sequence). CDR3 nucleotide sequence: TGTGCCAGCAGCCTCGACAGGGCCCGCACAGATACGCAGTATTTT. Translation: CASSLDRARTDTQYF.

This clonotype was counted many times. V usage is TRBV12-5 and J usage is TRBJ2-3; 8 nucleotides match TRBD2. Germline trimming cut 0 bases from V and 2 bases from J; bases unmatched to any gene: 7. The CDR3 extends over 17 amino acids. Germline V gene lookup returns CDR1 LGHNT and CDR2 FRNRAP. CDR3 protein: CASGLVSGTRITDTQYF. CDR3 nucleotide sequence: TGTGCTAGTGGTTTGGTAAGCGGGACTAGAATCACAGATACGCAGTATTTT.

In its sample, this clonotype is medium-sized (0.01 to 0.1%). The chain combines TRBV7-9 with TRBJ1-2; 10 positions match TRBD1. The J segment lost 6 bases and the V segment lost 5 bases, leaving 6 bases of the junction unmatched. The CDR3 is made up of 14 amino acids. Looked up from germline, CDR1 is SEHNR and CDR2 is FQNEAQ (reference sequence). CDR3 DNA sequence: TGTGCCAGCAGCCCGGGACAGGGGATCGATGGCTACACCTTC. This sequence encodes CASSPGQGIDGYTF.

A remark on this clonotype: This could be a read error, since a much larger clone is one nucleotide away. The chain employs TRBV18 and TRBJ2-1; the D is unclear. Germline assignment: CDR1 KGHSH and CDR2 LQKENI. The CDR3 is made up of 13 amino acids. V lost 1 base, J lost 10 bases, and 11 bases lay in between. The DNA for the CDR3 is TGTGCCAGCTCACCACAGGCGGCCTACGAGCAGTTCTTC. Encoded protein: CASSPQAAYEQFF.

Relative to its sample, this clonotype is medium-sized. The rearrangement joins TRBV30 to TRBJ1-1; D unclear. V was pared by 4 bases and J by 5 bases, with 11 bases between. CDR1 and CDR2 (germline): GTSNPN, SVGIG (reference sequence). CDR3 length equals 12 residues. The CDR3 DNA follows: TGTGCCTGGACTTCGAAGGGAACTGAAGCTTTCTTT. It is translated as CAWTSKGTEAFF.

This clonotype was detected ten times or more. The chain recombines TRBV12-3 or TRBV12-4 with TRBJ2-1; 11 bases align to TRBD1. The CDR3 sequence is 20 residues long. The J segment lost 8 bases and the V segment lost 1 base, leaving 19 bases of the junction unmatched. CDR3 bases: TGTGCCAGCAGTTTAGAGGACAGGGGGCTTTGGCTAGCTTTTTTTTATGAGCAGTTCTTC. This gives the protein CASSLEDRGLWLAFFYEQFF.

This clonotype was found many times. V and J are TRBV7-2 and TRBJ2-5; weak D call: TRBD2 (5 bases). Deletions cut 5 bases from V and 4 bases from J, with 8 bases between. This CDR3 has 12 residues. The V gene's germline CDR1 is SGHTA and CDR2 FQGNSA. The CDR3 bases are TGTGCCAGCAGCCGGGCGGGAGAGACCCAGTACTTC. It specifies CASSRAGETQYF.

V is TRBV5-4 and J is TRBJ1-1; D is unclear. The CDR3 is 12 amino acids. The V and J ends lost 7 bases and 1 base respectively, with 8 bases between them. Germline V gene lookup returns CDR1 SGHNT and CDR2 YYREEE (reference sequence). The chain's CDR3 is CASAKRNTEAFF. In DNA, the CDR3 is TGTGCCAGCGCCAAGCGGAACACTGAAGCTTTCTTT.

This clonotype is termed medium-sized. The chain combines TRBV19 with TRBJ1-5; TRBD1 aligns across 7 bases. V shed 3 bases, J shed 1 base, and the junction held 6 bases outside the gene matches. From germline, CDR1 is LNHDA and CDR2 SQIVND (reference sequence). CDR3 length equals 16 residues. DNA for the CDR3: TGTGCCAGTAGTATTAGCCGAGGGGGCAGCAATCAGCCCCAGCATTTT. This sequence encodes CASSISRGGSNQPQHF.

This chain uses TRBV5-3 with TRBJ1-3; D call uncertain. TRBV5-3 has ORF status, its function being uncertain. This CDR3 spans 16 amino acids. V was clipped by 0 bases and J by 0 bases, with 10 bases between them. CDR3 coding DNA: TGTGCCAGAAGCTTGGCTTCGGGATTCTCTGGAAACACCATATATTTT. Amino acids: CARSLASGFSGNTIYF.

Relative to its sample, this clonotype is medium-sized. J is TRBJ1-1 and V is TRBV5-4, with 11 nucleotides matching TRBD1. CDR3 length: 15 amino acids. V gave up 4 bases and J gave up 3 bases; unmatched junction bases: 5. The V gene's germline CDR1 is SGHNT and CDR2 YYREEE (reference sequence). CDR3 residues: CASSPRTGGYTEAFF. The CDR3 coding sequence is TGTGCCAGCAGCCCACGGACAGGGGGCTACACTGAAGCTTTCTTT.

This clonotype was observed at least ten times. One end of the junction fails to match germline, which may point to a read error. The J gene is TRBJ2-7, the V gene TRBV6-6, with D perhaps TRBD1 (5 bases). The CDR3 extends over 13 amino acids. The germline CDR1 and CDR2 sequences are MNHNY and SVGAGI (reference sequence). Written as DNA, the CDR3 is TGTGCCAGCAATTACAGGAGAACCTACGAGCAGTACTTC. Translated: CASNYRRTYEQYF.